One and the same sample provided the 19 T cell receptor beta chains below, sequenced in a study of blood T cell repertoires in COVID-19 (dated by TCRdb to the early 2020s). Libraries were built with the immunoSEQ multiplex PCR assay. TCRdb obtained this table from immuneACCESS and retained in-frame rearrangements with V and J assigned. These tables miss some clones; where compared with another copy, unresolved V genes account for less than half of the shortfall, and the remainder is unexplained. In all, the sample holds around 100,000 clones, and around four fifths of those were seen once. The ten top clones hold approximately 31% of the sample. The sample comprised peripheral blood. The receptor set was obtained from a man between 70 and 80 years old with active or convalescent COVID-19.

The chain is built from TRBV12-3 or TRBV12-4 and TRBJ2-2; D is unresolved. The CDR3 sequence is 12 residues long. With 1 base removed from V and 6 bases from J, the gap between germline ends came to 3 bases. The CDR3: CASSLVSGELFF. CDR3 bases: TGTGCCAGCAGTTTAGTCTCCGGGGAGCTGTTTTTT.

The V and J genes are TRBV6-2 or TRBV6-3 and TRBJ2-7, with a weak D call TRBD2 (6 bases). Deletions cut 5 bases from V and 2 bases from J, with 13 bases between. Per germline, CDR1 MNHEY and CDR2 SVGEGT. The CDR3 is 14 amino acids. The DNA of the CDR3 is TGTGCCAGCAGTCGATGGGGGGTTCCCTACGAGCAGTACTTC. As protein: CASSRWGVPYEQYF.

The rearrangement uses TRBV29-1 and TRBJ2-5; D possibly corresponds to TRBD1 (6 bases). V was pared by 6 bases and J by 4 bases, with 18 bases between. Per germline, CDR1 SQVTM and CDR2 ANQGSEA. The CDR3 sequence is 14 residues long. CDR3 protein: CSVRDTHPGETQYF. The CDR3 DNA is TGCAGCGTACGGGACACTCACCCGGGAGAGACCCAGTACTTC.

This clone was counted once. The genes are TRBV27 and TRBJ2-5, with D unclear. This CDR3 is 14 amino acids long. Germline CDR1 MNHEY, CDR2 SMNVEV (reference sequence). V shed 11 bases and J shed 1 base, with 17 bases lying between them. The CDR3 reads CAQQPGAPQETQYF. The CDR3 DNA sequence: TGTGCCCAGCAGCCTGGAGCTCCCCAAGAGACCCAGTACTTC.

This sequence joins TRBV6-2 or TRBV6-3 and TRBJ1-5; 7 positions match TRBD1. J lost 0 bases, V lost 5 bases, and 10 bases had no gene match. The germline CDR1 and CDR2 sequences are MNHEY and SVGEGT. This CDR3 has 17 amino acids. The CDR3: CASSAGQTFYSNQPQHF. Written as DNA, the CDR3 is TGTGCCAGCAGTGCGGGACAGACCTTTTATAGCAATCAGCCCCAGCATTTT.

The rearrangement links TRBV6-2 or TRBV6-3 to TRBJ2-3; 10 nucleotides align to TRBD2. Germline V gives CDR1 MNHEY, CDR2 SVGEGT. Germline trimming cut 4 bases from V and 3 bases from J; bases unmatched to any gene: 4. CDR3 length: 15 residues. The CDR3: CASSWEREGTDTQYF. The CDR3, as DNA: TGTGCCAGCAGTTGGGAGCGGGAGGGAACAGATACGCAGTATTTT.

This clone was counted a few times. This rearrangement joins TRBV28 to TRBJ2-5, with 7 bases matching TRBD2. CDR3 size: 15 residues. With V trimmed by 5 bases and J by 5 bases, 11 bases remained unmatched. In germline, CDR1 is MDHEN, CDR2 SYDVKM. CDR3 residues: CASSAPLAGVETQYF. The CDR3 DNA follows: TGTGCCAGCAGTGCCCCCCTGGCGGGGGTTGAGACCCAGTACTTC. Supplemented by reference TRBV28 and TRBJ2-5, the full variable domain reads DVKVTQSSRYLVKRTGEKVFLECVQDMDHENMFWYRQDPGLGLRLIYFSYDVKMKEKGDIPEGYSVSREKKERFSLILESASTNQTSMYLCASSAPLAGVETQYFGPGTRLLVL.

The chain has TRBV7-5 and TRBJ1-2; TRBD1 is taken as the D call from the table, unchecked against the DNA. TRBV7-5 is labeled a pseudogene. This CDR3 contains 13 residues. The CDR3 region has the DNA TGTGTCAGAAGCTTAGCCGGGACATATGGCTACACCTTC. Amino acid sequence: CVRSLAGTYGYTF.

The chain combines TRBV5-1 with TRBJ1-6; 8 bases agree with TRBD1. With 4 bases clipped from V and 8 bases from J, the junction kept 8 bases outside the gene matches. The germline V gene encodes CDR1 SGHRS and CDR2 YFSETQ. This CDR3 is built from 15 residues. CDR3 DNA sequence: TGCGCCAGCAGCCCCCGACAGGGGACGGATTCACCCCTCCACTTT. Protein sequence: CASSPRQGTDSPLHF.

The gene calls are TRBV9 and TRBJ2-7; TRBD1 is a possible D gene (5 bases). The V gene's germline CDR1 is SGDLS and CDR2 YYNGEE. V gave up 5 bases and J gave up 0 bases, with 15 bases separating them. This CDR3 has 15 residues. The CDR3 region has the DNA TGTGCCAGCAGTCGAGTGGGGCGGAGCTCCTACGAGCAGTACTTC. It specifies CASSRVGRSSYEQYF. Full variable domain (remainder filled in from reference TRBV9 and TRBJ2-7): DSGVTQTPKHLITATGQRVTLRCSPRSGDLSVYWYQQSLDQGLQFLIQYYNGEERAKGNILERFSAQQFPDLHSELNLSSLELGDSALYFCASSRVGRSSYEQYFGPGTRLTVT.

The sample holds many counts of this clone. The CDR3 loop is CASSRRGEGSEQYF. The CDR3 DNA is TGCGCCAGCAGCAGGAGGGGAGAAGGAAGCGAGCAGTACTTC. V and J are TRBV5-1 and TRBJ2-7; D may be TRBD2 (6 bases). The V end was cut by 4 bases, the J end by 6 bases, with 17 bases between. Germline V gene lookup returns CDR1 SGHRS and CDR2 YFSETQ. The CDR3 runs to 14 residues.

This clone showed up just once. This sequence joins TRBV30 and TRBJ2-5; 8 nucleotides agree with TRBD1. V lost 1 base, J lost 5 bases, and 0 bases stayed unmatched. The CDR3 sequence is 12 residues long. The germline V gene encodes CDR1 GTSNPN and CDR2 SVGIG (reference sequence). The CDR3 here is CAWSGTGETQYF. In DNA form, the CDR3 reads TGTGCCTGGAGTGGGACAGGGGAGACCCAGTACTTC.

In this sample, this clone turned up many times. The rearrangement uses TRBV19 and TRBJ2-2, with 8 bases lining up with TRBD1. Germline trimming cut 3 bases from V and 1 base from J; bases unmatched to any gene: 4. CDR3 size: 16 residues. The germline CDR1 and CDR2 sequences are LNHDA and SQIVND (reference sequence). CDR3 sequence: CASSMGDRMNTGELFF. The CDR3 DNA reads TGTGCCAGTAGTATGGGGGACAGGATGAACACCGGGGAGCTGTTTTTT.

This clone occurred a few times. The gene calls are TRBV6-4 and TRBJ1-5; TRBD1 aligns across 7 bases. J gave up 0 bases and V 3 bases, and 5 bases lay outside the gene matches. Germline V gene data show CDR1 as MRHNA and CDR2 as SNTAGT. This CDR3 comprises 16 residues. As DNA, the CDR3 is TGTGCCAGCAGTGATTGCGACAGGGATAGCAATCAGCCCCAGCATTTT. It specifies CASSDCDRDSNQPQHF.

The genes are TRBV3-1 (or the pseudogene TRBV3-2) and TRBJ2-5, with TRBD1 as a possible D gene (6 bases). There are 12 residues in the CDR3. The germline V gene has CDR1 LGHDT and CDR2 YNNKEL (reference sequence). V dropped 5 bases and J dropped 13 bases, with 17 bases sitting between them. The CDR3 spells CASSGTTKDPYF. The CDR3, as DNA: TGTGCCAGCAGCGGGACAACCAAGGACCCGTACTTC.

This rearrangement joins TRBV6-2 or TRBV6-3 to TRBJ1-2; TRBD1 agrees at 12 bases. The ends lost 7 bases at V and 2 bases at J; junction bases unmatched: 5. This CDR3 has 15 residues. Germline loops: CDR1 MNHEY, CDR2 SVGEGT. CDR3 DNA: TGTGCCAGCATCCCGGGACAGGGGGCGAACTATGGCTACACCTTC. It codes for CASIPGQGANYGYTF.

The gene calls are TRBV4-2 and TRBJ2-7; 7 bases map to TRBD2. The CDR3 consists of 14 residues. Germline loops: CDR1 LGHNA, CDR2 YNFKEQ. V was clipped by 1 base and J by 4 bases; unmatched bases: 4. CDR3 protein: CASSQGDSGYEQYF. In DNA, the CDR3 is TGTGCCAGCAGCCAAGGCGATAGCGGGTACGAGCAGTACTTC.

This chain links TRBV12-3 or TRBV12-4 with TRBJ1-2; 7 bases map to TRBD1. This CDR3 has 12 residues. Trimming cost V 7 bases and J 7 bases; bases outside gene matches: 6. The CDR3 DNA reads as TGTGCCAGCACTGGGACAGCGGGTGGCTACACCTTC. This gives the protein CASTGTAGGYTF.

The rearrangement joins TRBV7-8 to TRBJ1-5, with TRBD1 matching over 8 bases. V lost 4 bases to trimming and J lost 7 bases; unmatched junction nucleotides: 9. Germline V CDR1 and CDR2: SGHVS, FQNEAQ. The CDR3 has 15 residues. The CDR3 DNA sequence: TGTGCCAGCAGCTCGGACAGGGTCCCGGGGCAGCCCCAGCATTTT. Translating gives CASSSDRVPGQPQHF.